This T cell receptor (beta chain) comes out of a study of blood T cell repertoires in COVID-19. Study overall: From the United States, Italy and Spain came samples of acute and convalescent COVID-19. T cells, B-cell-depleted T cells, or PBMCs supplied cDNA or gDNA.

Authors' processing steps: Researchers report that nucleated cell counts were estimated from reference gene primer amplification. TCRdb's table, derived via immunoSEQ multiplex PCR, lists solely in-frame clones and lacks some. V, J and clone size are those of that table, while D and trimming were read from the DNA. The sample consists of roughly 190,000 clones, approximately 86% of them appearing once. CDR1 KGHDR and CDR2 SFDVKD come from the germline V gene. The CDR3 runs to 15 residues. V lost 2 bases, J lost 2 bases, and 11 bases lay in between. The sequencing input was peripheral blood. The V call is TRBV24-1, the J call TRBJ1-2; tentatively, D is TRBD1 (5 bases). The receptor comes from a man aged 65 to 79 with acute or convalescent COVID-19. CDR3 DNA: TGTGCCACCAGTGATTGGGGCTCAGGGAACTATGGCTACACCTTC. This encodes CATSDWGSGNYGYTF.